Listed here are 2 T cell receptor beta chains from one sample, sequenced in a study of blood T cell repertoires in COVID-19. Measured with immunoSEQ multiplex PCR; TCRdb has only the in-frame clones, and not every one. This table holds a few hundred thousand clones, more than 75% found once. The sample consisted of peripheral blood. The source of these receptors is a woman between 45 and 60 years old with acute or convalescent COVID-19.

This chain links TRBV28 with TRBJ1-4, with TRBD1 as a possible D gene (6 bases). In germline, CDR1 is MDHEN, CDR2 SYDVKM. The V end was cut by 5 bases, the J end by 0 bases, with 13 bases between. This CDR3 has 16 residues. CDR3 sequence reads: CASSTDRIATNEKLFF. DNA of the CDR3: TGTGCCAGCAGTACCGACAGGATTGCAACTAATGAAAAACTGTTTTTT. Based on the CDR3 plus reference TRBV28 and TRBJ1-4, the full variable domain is DVKVTQSSRYLVKRTGEKVFLECVQDMDHENMFWYRQDPGLGLRLIYFSYDVKMKEKGDIPEGYSVSREKKERFSLILESASTNQTSMYLCASSTDRIATNEKLFFGSGTQLSVL.

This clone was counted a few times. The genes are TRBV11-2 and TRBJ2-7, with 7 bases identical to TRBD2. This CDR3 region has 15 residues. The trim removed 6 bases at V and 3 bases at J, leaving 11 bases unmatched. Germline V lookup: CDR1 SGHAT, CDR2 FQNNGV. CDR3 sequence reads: CASRWSGKVFYEQYF. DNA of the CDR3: TGTGCCAGCAGGTGGAGCGGGAAAGTTTTCTACGAGCAGTACTTC.